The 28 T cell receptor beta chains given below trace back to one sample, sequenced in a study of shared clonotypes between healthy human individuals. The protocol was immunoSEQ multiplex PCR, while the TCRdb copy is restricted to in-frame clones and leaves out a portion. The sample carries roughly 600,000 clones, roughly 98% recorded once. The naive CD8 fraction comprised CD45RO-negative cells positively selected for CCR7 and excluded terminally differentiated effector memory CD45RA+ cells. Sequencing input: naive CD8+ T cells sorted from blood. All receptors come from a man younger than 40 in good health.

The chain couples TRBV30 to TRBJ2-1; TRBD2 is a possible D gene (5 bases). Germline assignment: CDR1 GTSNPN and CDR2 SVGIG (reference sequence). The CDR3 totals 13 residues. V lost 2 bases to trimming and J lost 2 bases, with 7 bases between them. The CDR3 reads CAWSPSPYNEQFF. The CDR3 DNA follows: TGTGCCTGGAGTCCTAGCCCCTACAATGAGCAGTTCTTC.

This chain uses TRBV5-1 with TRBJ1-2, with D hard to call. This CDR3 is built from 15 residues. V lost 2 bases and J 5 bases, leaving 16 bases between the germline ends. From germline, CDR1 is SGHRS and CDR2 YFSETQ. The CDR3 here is CASSFRSLGGYGYTF. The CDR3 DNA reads TGCGCCAGCAGCTTTCGGTCCCTCGGCGGGTATGGCTACACCTTC.

CDR3 protein: CASSVTGGTYNEQFF. CDR3 in DNA: TGTGCCAGCAGCGTCACAGGGGGGACCTACAATGAGCAGTTCTTC. The chain employs TRBV9 and TRBJ2-1; 8 nucleotides line up with TRBD1. CDR3 length equals 15 residues. J lost 2 bases, V lost 2 bases, and 3 bases had no gene match. Germline assignment: CDR1 SGDLS and CDR2 YYNGEE. The whole variable domain, filled in from reference TRBV9 and TRBJ2-1, reads DSGVTQTPKHLITATGQRVTLRCSPRSGDLSVYWYQQSLDQGLQFLIQYYNGEERAKGNILERFSAQQFPDLHSELNLSSLELGDSALYFCASSVTGGTYNEQFFGPGTRLTVL.

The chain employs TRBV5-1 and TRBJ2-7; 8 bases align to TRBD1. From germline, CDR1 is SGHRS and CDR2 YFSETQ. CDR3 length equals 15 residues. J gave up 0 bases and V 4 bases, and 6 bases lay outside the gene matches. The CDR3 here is CASSVGDRYSYEQYF. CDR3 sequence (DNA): TGCGCCAGCAGCGTGGGGGACAGGTACTCCTACGAGCAGTACTTC.

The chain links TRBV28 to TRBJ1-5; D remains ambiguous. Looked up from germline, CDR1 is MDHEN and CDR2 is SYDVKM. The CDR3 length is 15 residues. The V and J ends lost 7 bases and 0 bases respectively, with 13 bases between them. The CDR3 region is CASTLWAVSNQPQHF. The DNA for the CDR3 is TGTGCCAGCACACTATGGGCGGTTAGCAATCAGCCCCAGCATTTT. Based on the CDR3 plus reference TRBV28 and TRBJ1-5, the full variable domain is DVKVTQSSRYLVKRTGEKVFLECVQDMDHENMFWYRQDPGLGLRLIYFSYDVKMKEKGDIPEGYSVSREKKERFSLILESASTNQTSMYLCASTLWAVSNQPQHFGDGTRLSIL.

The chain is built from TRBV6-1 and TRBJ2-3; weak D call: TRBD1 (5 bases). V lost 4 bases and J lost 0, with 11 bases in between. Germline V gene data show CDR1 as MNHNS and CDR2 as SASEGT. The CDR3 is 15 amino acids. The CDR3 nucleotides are TGTGCCAGCAGTGTACCGGCAGGGAGCACAGATACGCAGTATTTT. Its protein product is CASSVPAGSTDTQYF.

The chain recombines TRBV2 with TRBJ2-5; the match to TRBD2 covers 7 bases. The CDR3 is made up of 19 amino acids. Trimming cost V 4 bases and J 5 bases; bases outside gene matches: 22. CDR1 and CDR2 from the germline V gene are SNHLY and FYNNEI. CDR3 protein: CASSASLVRETQSVETQYF. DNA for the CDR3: TGTGCCAGCAGTGCCAGTTTAGTGCGGGAGACGCAGAGTGTTGAGACCCAGTACTTC. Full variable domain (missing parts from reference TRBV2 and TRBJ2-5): EPEVTQTPSHQVTQMGQEVILRCVPISNHLYFYWYRQILGQKVEFLVSFYNNEISEKSEIFDDQFSVERPDGSNFTLKIRSTKLEDSAMYFCASSASLVRETQSVETQYFGPGTRLLVL.

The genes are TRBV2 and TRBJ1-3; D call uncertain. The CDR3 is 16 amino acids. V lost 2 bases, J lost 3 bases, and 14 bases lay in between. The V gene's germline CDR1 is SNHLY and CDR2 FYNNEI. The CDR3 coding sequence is TGTGCCAGCAGTGAACCCCCGCGCGAGTATGGAAACACCATATATTTT. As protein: CASSEPPREYGNTIYF.

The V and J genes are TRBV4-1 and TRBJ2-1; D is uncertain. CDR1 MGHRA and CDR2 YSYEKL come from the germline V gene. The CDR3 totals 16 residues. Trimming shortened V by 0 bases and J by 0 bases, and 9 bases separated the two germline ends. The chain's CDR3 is CASSQDLGSSYNEQFF. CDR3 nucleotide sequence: TGCGCCAGCAGCCAAGATCTCGGAAGCTCCTACAATGAGCAGTTCTTC.

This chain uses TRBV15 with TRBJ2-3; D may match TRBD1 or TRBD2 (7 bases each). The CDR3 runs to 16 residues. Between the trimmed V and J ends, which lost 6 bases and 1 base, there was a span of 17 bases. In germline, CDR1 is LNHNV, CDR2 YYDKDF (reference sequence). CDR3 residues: CATRGGGYRGTDTQYF. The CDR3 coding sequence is TGTGCCACCAGGGGAGGGGGCTATCGTGGCACAGATACGCAGTATTTT.

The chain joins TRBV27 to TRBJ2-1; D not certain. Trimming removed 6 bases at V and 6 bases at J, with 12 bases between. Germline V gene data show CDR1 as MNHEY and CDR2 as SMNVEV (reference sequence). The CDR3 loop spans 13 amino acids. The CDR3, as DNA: TGTGCCAGCAGGTACGGGTTAAGCAATGAGCAGTTCTTC. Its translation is CASRYGLSNEQFF.

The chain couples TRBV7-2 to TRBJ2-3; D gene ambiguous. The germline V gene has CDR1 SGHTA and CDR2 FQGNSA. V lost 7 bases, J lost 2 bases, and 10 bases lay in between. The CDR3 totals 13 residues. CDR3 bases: TGTGCCAGCACCCCGGGCTACACAGATACGCAGTATTTT. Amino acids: CASTPGYTDTQYF.

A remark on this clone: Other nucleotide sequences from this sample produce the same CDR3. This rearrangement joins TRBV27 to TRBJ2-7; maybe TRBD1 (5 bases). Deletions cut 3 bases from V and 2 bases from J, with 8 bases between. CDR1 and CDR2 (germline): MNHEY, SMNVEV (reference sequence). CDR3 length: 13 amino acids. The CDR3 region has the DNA TGTGCCAGCAGTTTGGCAGGGACCTACGAGCAGTACTTC. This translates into CASSLAGTYEQYF.

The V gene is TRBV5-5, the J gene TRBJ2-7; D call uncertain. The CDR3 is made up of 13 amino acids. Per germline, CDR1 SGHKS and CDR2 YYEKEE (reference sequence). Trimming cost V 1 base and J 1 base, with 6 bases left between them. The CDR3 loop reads CASSLPESYEQYF. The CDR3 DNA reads TGTGCCAGCAGCTTGCCGGAGTCCTACGAGCAGTACTTC. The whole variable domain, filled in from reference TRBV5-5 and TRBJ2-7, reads DAGVTQSPTHLIKTRGQQVTLRCSPISGHKSVSWYQQVLGQGPQFIFQYYEKEERGRGNFPDRFSARQFPNYSSELNVNALLLGDSALYLCASSLPESYEQYFGPGTRLTVT.

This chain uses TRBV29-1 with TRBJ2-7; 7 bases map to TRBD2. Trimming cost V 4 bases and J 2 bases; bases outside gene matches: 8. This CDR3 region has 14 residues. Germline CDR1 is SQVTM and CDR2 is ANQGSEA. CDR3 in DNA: TGCAGCGTTGTCGCTAGCGGTACCCCCTACGAGCAGTACTTC. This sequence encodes CSVVASGTPYEQYF.

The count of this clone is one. This chain's CDR3 is CSLSSGTEAFF. The CDR3 DNA is TGCAGCCTAAGCAGTGGAACTGAAGCTTTCTTT. The chain recombines TRBV29-1 with TRBJ1-1; D is undetermined. V dropped 8 bases and J dropped 5 bases, with 12 bases sitting between them. This CDR3 contains 11 residues. The germline V gene encodes CDR1 SQVTM and CDR2 ANQGSEA.

The CDR3 sequence: CASSLFWDAMYEQYF. The CDR3 DNA reads as TGTGCCAGCAGTTTATTCTGGGACGCTATGTACGAGCAGTACTTC. The chain carries TRBV27 and TRBJ2-7; D tentatively reads TRBD1 or TRBD2 (5 bases each). The CDR3 sequence is 15 residues long. Germline V gene sequence: CDR1 MNHEY, CDR2 SMNVEV (reference sequence). V lost 1 base and J lost 4, with 14 bases in between.

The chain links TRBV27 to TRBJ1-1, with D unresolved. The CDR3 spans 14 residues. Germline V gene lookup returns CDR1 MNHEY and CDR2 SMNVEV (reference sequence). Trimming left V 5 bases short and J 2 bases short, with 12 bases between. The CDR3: CASSQTNFNTEAFF. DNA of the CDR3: TGTGCCAGCAGTCAAACTAACTTTAACACTGAAGCTTTCTTT.

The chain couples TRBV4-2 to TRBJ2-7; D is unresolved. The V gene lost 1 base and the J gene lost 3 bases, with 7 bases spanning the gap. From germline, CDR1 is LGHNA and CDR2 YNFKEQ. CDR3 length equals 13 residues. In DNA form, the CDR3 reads TGTGCCAGCAGCCAAGTCCAAGGCTACGAGCAGTACTTC. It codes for CASSQVQGYEQYF.

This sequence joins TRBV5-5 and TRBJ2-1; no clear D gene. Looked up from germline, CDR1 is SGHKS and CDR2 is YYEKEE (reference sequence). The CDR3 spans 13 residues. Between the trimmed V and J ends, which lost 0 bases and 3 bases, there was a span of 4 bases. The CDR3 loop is CASSLADYNEQFF. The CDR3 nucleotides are TGTGCCAGCAGCTTGGCGGACTACAATGAGCAGTTCTTC.

The CDR3 sequence: CSVEGQGAEDTQYF. CDR3 sequence (DNA): TGCAGCGTTGAAGGACAGGGGGCGGAAGATACGCAGTATTTT. The chain recombines TRBV29-1 with TRBJ2-3, with 10 bases matching TRBD1. Germline V lookup: CDR1 SQVTM, CDR2 ANQGSEA. The V and J ends lost 1 base and 5 bases, in that order; junction bases with no gene match: 3. There are 14 residues in the CDR3.

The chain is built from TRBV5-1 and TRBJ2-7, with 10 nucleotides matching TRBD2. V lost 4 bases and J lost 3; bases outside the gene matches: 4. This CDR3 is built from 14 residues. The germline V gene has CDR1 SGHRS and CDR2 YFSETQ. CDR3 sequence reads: CASSATSGYYEQYF. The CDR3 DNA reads TGCGCCAGCAGCGCGACTAGCGGGTACTACGAGCAGTACTTC.

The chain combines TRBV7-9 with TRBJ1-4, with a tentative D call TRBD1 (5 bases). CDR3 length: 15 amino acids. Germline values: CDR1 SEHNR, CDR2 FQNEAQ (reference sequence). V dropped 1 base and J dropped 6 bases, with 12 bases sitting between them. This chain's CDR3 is CASSLVSGGYEKLFF. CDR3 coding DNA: TGTGCCAGCAGCTTAGTGTCCGGGGGATATGAAAAACTGTTTTTT. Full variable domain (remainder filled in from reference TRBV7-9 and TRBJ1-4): DTGVSQNPRHKITKRGQNVTFRCDPISEHNRLYWYRQTLGQGPEFLTYFQNEAQLEKSRLLSDRFSAERPKGSFSTLEIQRTEQGDSAMYLCASSLVSGGYEKLFFGSGTQLSVL.

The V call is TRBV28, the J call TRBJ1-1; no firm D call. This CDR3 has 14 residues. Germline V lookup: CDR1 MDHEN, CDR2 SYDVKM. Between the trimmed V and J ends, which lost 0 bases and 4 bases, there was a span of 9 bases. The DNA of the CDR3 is TGTGCCAGCAGTTTATGGTCCCAAACCACTGAAGCTTTCTTT. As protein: CASSLWSQTTEAFF.

The CDR3 DNA sequence: TGTGCCAGCAGTCCTTTCAGTCAGGGAAGCGAGACCCAGTACTTC. It is translated as CASSPFSQGSETQYF. V and J are TRBV27 and TRBJ2-5; D is possibly TRBD1 (5 bases). Germline CDR1 MNHEY, CDR2 SMNVEV (reference sequence). The CDR3 sequence is 15 residues long. V lost 5 bases and J 5 bases, leaving 18 bases between the germline ends.

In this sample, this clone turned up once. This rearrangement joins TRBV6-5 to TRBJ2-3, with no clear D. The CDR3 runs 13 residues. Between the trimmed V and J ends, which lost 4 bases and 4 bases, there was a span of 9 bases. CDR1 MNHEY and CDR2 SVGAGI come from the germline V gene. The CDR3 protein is CASSSIQADTQYF. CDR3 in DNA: TGTGCCAGCAGTTCAATCCAGGCAGATACGCAGTATTTT.

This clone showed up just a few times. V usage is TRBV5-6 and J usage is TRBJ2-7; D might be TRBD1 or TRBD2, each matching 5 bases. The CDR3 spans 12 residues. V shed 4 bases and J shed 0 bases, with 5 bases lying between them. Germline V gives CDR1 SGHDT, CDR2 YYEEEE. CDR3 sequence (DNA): TGTGCCAGCAGCGGGGGCTCCTACGAGCAGTACTTC. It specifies CASSGGSYEQYF.

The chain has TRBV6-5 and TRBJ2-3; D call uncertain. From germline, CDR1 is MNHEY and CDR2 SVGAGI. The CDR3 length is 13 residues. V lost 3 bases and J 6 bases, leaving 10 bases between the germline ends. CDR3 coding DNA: TGTGCCAGCAGTTATGTAGTCCGTGATACGCAGTATTTT. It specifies CASSYVVRDTQYF.